The 12 T cell receptor beta chains below come from one sample, sequenced in a study of T-cell reconstitution after alpha-beta-depleted transplantation in children. Preparation of the TCRbeta library used unique molecular identifiers. TCRdb re-called the PCR reads with MiXCR, one entry per CDR3 protein. In the table there are about 540,000 distinct CDR3 sequences, around 19% of which are singletons. Sequences were derived from PBMCs from the stem cell graft donor, sampled from the stem cell graft. Receptors were obtained from a human donor who donated a stem cell graft to a child with acute lymphoblastic leukemia.

This clonotype was observed a handful of times. The chain joins TRBV13 to TRBJ2-7; no reliable D call. CDR1 is PRHDT, CDR2 FYEKMQ, per germline (reference sequence). Trimming shortened V by 5 bases and J by 4 bases, and 18 bases separated the two germline ends. The CDR3 is 15 residues long. CDR3 sequence (DNA): TGTGCCAGCAGCCGCGCAGAACATGCCAAGTACGAGCAGTACTTC. Encoded protein: CASSRAEHAKYEQYF.

This clonotype was observed a handful of times. V usage is TRBV29-1 and J usage is TRBJ2-7, with a possible D match to TRBD2 (6 bases). The V and J ends lost 8 bases and 6 bases respectively, with 23 bases between them. Per germline, CDR1 SQVTM and CDR2 ANQGSEA. This CDR3 is 14 amino acids long. In DNA form, the CDR3 reads TGCAGCACGACGGCCGGGACTTTAAATAGCGAGCAGTACTTC. This sequence encodes CSTTAGTLNSEQYF.

This clonotype was picked up a small number of times. The V gene is TRBV27, the J gene TRBJ2-7, with 9 positions matching TRBD1. Germline V gives CDR1 MNHEY, CDR2 SMNVEV (reference sequence). The CDR3 is made up of 15 amino acids. V lost 3 bases to trimming and J lost 2 bases; unmatched junction nucleotides: 5. The CDR3 loop is CASSLVGTGTYEQYF. CDR3 nucleotides: TGTGCCAGCAGTTTGGTTGGGACAGGGACCTACGAGCAGTACTTC.

The chain links TRBV12-3 or TRBV12-4 to TRBJ1-1; 7 bases align to TRBD1. J gave up 0 bases and V 5 bases, and 9 bases lay outside the gene matches. This CDR3 is 16 amino acids long. The DNA for the CDR3 is TGTGCCAGCAGTGCGACCAGGGGGATCATGAACACTGAAGCTTTCTTT. This sequence encodes CASSATRGIMNTEAFF.

J is TRBJ2-1 and V is TRBV20-1, with D perhaps given as TRBD1 or TRBD2 (5 bases each). CDR1 and CDR2 (germline): DFQATT, SNEGSKA (reference sequence). The CDR3 has 15 residues. Trimming stripped 1 base from V and 0 bases from J, with 10 bases between. Here the CDR3 reads CSARGGRRSYNEQFF. The CDR3 nucleotides read TGCAGTGCTAGAGGGGGACGGCGCTCCTACAATGAGCAGTTCTTC.

The genes are TRBV7-9 and TRBJ1-1; TRBD1 might be the D (6 bases). This CDR3 spans 15 amino acids. Germline loops: CDR1 SEHNR, CDR2 FQNEAQ (reference sequence). With 4 bases removed from V and 1 base from J, the gap between germline ends came to 13 bases. CDR3 sequence reads: CASSSDRSSNTEAFF. As DNA, the CDR3 is TGTGCCAGCAGCTCAGACAGGTCATCGAACACTGAAGCTTTCTTT.

The V call is TRBV29-1, the J call TRBJ2-7; D tentatively fits TRBD1 or TRBD2 (5 bases each). The CDR3 spans 13 residues. Germline CDR1 SQVTM, CDR2 ANQGSEA. V lost 3 bases and J 3 bases, leaving 12 bases between the germline ends. The CDR3, as DNA: TGCAGCGTTGAGAGGGGCTTTGGCTACGAGCAGTACTTC. Translating gives CSVERGFGYEQYF.

This clonotype came up a few times. The chain recombines TRBV4-1 with TRBJ2-1, with TRBD1 as a possible D gene (6 bases). From germline, CDR1 is MGHRA and CDR2 YSYEKL. V was pared by 5 bases and J by 2 bases, with 16 bases between. The CDR3 runs to 16 residues. For the CDR3, the DNA is TGCGCCAGCAGCTGGGGGCCGGGGAGAACCTACAATGAGCAGTTCTTC. It codes for CASSWGPGRTYNEQFF.

CDR3 region: CSAPRTGRRGGYTF. CDR3 sequence (DNA): TGCAGTGCACCCCGGACAGGCCGGAGGGGAGGCTACACCTTC. This rearrangement joins TRBV20-1 to TRBJ1-2; 7 bases line up with TRBD1. This CDR3 spans 14 amino acids. The V segment lost 6 bases and the J segment 8 bases; nucleotides outside the gene matches: 15. Germline V gives CDR1 DFQATT, CDR2 SNEGSKA (reference sequence).

This clonotype occurred once. The rearrangement joins TRBV12-3 or TRBV12-4 to TRBJ2-1; 10 bases map to TRBD2. CDR3 size: 14 residues. V lost 4 bases, J lost 8 bases, and 5 bases stayed unmatched. In DNA, the CDR3 is TGTGCCAGCAGTTATCCTAGCGGGAGATATGAGCAGTTCTTC. Protein sequence: CASSYPSGRYEQFF.

The sample holds a few counts of this clonotype. This chain joins TRBV6-5 and TRBJ2-1, with D unresolved. V lost 2 bases and J 4 bases, leaving 6 bases between the germline ends. Germline lookup yields CDR1 MNHEY and CDR2 SVGAGI. The CDR3 has 13 residues. The CDR3 DNA reads as TGTGCCAGCAGTTACGGGCGGTACAATGAGCAGTTCTTC. Protein: CASSYGRYNEQFF.

This clonotype was counted only a few times. CDR3 nucleotides: TGTGCCAGCAGCTTAAGTTTTCCGGGAGTGGACTACGAGCAGTACTTC. This sequence encodes CASSLSFPGVDYEQYF. The rearrangement joins TRBV7-9 to TRBJ2-7; possibly TRBD2 for D (6 bases). From germline, CDR1 is SEHNR and CDR2 FQNEAQ (reference sequence). This CDR3 is 16 amino acids long. Trimming shortened V by 2 bases and J by 3 bases, and 17 bases separated the two germline ends.